The 5 T cell receptor beta chains listed next were all sequenced from one sample in a study of blood T cell repertoires in COVID-19. Some clones are missing from TCRdb's copy, which holds only in-frame ones; the method was immunoSEQ multiplex PCR. Here the sample spans 200,000 to 250,000 clones, roughly nine tenths being singletons. Sequencing was performed on peripheral blood. Receptors originate from a man in his fifties or sixties who had recovered from COVID-19.

This clone was counted a few times. The J gene is TRBJ2-6, the V gene TRBV9; 7 positions match TRBD1. The CDR3 consists of 15 residues. Germline V gene lookup returns CDR1 SGDLS and CDR2 YYNGEE. The trim removed 7 bases at V and 2 bases at J, leaving 6 bases unmatched. CDR3 protein: CASGSTGAGANVLTF. CDR3 DNA sequence: TGTGCCAGCGGGTCAACAGGGGCTGGGGCCAACGTCCTGACTTTC.

This chain connects TRBV6-5 to TRBJ2-1; TRBD2 matches at 9 bases. CDR3 size: 13 residues. Unmatched junction bases numbered 6, after V lost 8 bases and J lost 7 bases. CDR1 and CDR2 (germline): MNHEY, SVGAGI. The CDR3 reads CASRGSGGNEQFF. In nucleotides, the CDR3 is TGTGCCAGCCGAGGGAGCGGGGGGAATGAGCAGTTCTTC.

For the CDR3, the DNA is TGTGCCAGCAGTGAGACAGGGGTTCAAGACGAGCAGTACTTC. Amino acids: CASSETGVQDEQYF. V is TRBV25-1 and J is TRBJ2-7, with 8 positions matching TRBD1. With 3 bases clipped from V and 5 bases from J, the junction kept 6 bases outside the gene matches. The CDR3 sequence is 14 residues long. The germline V gene encodes CDR1 MGHDK and CDR2 SYGVNS.

This sequence joins TRBV4-1 and TRBJ1-1; TRBD1 might be the D (5 bases). CDR1 and CDR2 (germline): MGHRA, YSYEKL. CDR3 size: 16 residues. Trimming stripped 4 bases from V and 4 bases from J, with 19 bases between. Written as DNA, the CDR3 is TGCGCCAGCAGCCCAGGGCAGGGAAGGTTGGGCACTGAAGCTTTCTTT. It is translated as CASSPGQGRLGTEAFF.

The CDR3 protein is CASSTGLAGPGELFF. The CDR3 DNA reads TGTGCCAGCAGCACAGGACTAGCGGGACCAGGGGAGCTGTTTTTT. The V call is TRBV9, the J call TRBJ2-2; 12 nucleotides match TRBD2. The CDR3 length is 15 residues. After removal of 4 bases from V and 8 bases from J, the junction contained 6 bases not matched to a gene. The germline gives CDR1 SGDLS, CDR2 YYNGEE.